Listed here are 10 T cell receptor beta chains from one sample, sequenced in a study of patients and donors after allogeneic stem cell transplantation. MiXCR, applied by TCRdb to the RT-PCR reads, yields one record per CDR3 protein. The data contain some 880,000 distinct CDR3 sequences, approximately 19% of them singletons. The source material was blood, either unsorted or a sorted T cell fraction (not recorded which). The source of these receptors is a human donor who was either an allogeneic HSCT recipient or a stem cell or donor lymphocyte infusion donor (not recorded which). It is not recorded whose cells these are; they may come from a transplant donor.

J is TRBJ1-1 and V is TRBV12-3 or TRBV12-4, with TRBD1 identical over 12 bases. The CDR3 contains 17 residues. The V and J ends lost 7 bases and 5 bases, in that order; junction bases with no gene match: 14. This CDR3 is CASIPKSRDRGRTEAFF. The CDR3 region has the DNA TGTGCCAGCATCCCAAAATCCCGGGACAGGGGGCGGACTGAAGCTTTCTTT.

The rearrangement joins TRBV7-9 to TRBJ2-1; D is undetermined. V was trimmed by 1 base and J by 10 bases, leaving 17 bases between them. There are 15 residues in the CDR3. Germline V gene sequence: CDR1 SEHNR, CDR2 FQNEAQ (reference sequence). The CDR3 sequence: CASSLVETPSWEQFF. CDR3 nucleotides: TGTGCCAGCAGCTTAGTTGAGACCCCCAGTTGGGAGCAGTTCTTC. Drawing the rest from reference TRBV7-9 and TRBJ2-1, the complete variable domain is DTGVSQNPRHKITKRGQNVTFRCDPISEHNRLYWYRQTLGQGPEFLTYFQNEAQLEKSRLLSDRFSAERPKGSFSTLEIQRTEQGDSAMYLCASSLVETPSWEQFFGPGTRLTVL.

The genes are TRBV6-1 and TRBJ2-3; TRBD2 might be the D (6 bases). V was shortened by 5 bases and J by 4 bases, with 13 bases between the two germline ends. The CDR3 extends over 14 amino acids. Germline V gene data show CDR1 as MNHNS and CDR2 as SASEGT. The CDR3 DNA sequence: TGTGCCAGCAGTCCTTGGAGGGGTCCAGATACGCAGTATTTT. It is translated as CASSPWRGPDTQYF.

This clonotype was seen a few times. J is TRBJ2-7 and V is TRBV6-2 or TRBV6-3, with D tentatively TRBD1 or TRBD2 (6 bases each). V was clipped by 5 bases and J by 7 bases, with 15 bases between them. The length of the CDR3 is 13 residues. Per the germline V gene, CDR1 is MNHEY and CDR2 is SVGEGT. The CDR3 spells CASSRQEGGEQYF. Written as DNA, the CDR3 is TGTGCCAGCAGTCGACAGGAGGGGGGAGAGCAGTACTTC.

V and J are TRBV5-1 and TRBJ2-7; TRBD1 agrees at 8 bases. The CDR3 length is 17 residues. Germline V gene lookup returns CDR1 SGHRS and CDR2 YFSETQ. J gave up 2 bases and V 3 bases, and 13 bases lay outside the gene matches. CDR3: CASSWGPAGTGPYEQYF. CDR3 nucleotides: TGCGCCAGCAGCTGGGGACCCGCCGGGACAGGCCCCTACGAGCAGTACTTC.

This clonotype was counted a few times. The genes are TRBV20-1 and TRBJ1-2; 7 bases are a match to TRBD1. V lost 1 base, J lost 6 bases, and 5 bases stayed unmatched. Germline values: CDR1 DFQATT, CDR2 SNEGSKA (reference sequence). The length of the CDR3 is 13 residues. This CDR3 reads CSARVTGWNGYTF. The CDR3 DNA is TGCAGTGCTAGAGTGACAGGGTGGAATGGCTACACCTTC.

This clonotype occurred a few times. V is TRBV7-2 and J is TRBJ2-3; D assignment may be TRBD1 or TRBD2 (5 bases each). V dropped 3 bases and J dropped 0 bases, with 13 bases sitting between them. CDR1 and CDR2 (germline): SGHTA, FQGNSA. The CDR3 sequence is 16 residues long. In DNA form, the CDR3 reads TGTGCCAGCAGCTTGGCAGGGAGAGGAAGCACAGATACGCAGTATTTT. It specifies CASSLAGRGSTDTQYF.

This clonotype came up a few times. The chain links TRBV6-5 to TRBJ2-1; D remains ambiguous. This CDR3 is 14 amino acids long. CDR1 and CDR2 from the germline V gene are MNHEY and SVGAGI. V gave up 4 bases and J gave up 4 bases, with 11 bases separating them. CDR3 bases: TGTGCCAGCAGTTTCCGGGCCGATTACAATGAGCAGTTCTTC. This encodes CASSFRADYNEQFF.

This clonotype showed up just once. The chain recombines TRBV4-3 with TRBJ2-7; possible D gene TRBD2, 6 bases. Trimming took off 1 base at V and 2 bases at J, with 9 bases between the two ends. In germline, CDR1 is LGHNA, CDR2 YSLEER. This CDR3 comprises 14 residues. The CDR3: CASSQAGLPYEQYF. The CDR3 bases are TGCGCCAGCAGCCAAGCGGGACTTCCCTACGAGCAGTACTTC.

This clonotype has more than one count but fewer than ten. CDR3 amino acids: CATSDRQGHYGYTF. For the CDR3, the DNA is TGTGCCACCAGTGACCGACAGGGGCACTATGGCTACACCTTC. The chain links TRBV24-1 to TRBJ1-2, with 8 bases that match TRBD1. The V and J ends lost 4 bases and 3 bases, in that order; junction bases with no gene match: 3. Germline V gives CDR1 KGHDR, CDR2 SFDVKD. This CDR3 comprises 14 residues.